Detailed here is one TCR beta chain. Its antigen specificity is not known. No quality values exist for individual bases; no much larger clone is one base distant. Taken with the paper, the label for time point translates to: cells obtained before transplantation from donor or recipient. CD3+CD4+ and CD3+CD8+ populations were FACS-sorted from unstimulated pre-transplant donor and recipient cells taken from spleen or lymph nodes. The method was the immunoSEQ multiplex PCR assay. For most patients, genomic DNA was isolated with the Qiagen DNeasy Blood and Tissue Kit and shipped frozen to Adaptive Biotechnologies for TCR sequencing. For most patients, high-throughput TCR-beta CDR3 sequencing of genomic DNA was performed by Adaptive Biotechnologies. As for how the authors treated the data: Adaptive's ImmunoSEQ software supplied the TCR sequencing data for about 18 patients, while MiXCR and VDJtools were used to process three other patients. To correct CD4 versus CD8 sorting errors, any sequence found in both subsets at a frequency ratio below 5:1 was removed. Because the origin of CDR3 nucleotide sequences shared between donor and recipient could not be assigned, those sequences were removed. At least 2-fold expansion over unstimulated cells and a minimum CFSE-low frequency of 0.002% (template counts) or 0.001% (read counts) were required for clones to be classified as alloreactive. Clones were considered mappable if detected in sequenced pre-transplant spleen, lymph node, or MLR CFSE-low populations of the donor or recipient. The cumulative frequency of alloreactive clones was calculated as a percentage of all sequences, weighted by copy number. TCRdb obtained this table from immuneACCESS and retained in-frame rearrangements with V and J assigned. These tables miss some clones; where compared with another copy, unresolved V genes account for less than half of the shortfall, and the remainder is unexplained. V, J and clone size were drawn from that table, and D and trimming were deduced from the DNA. Across this sample there are 55,000 to 85,000 clones, with around 92% seen only once. The ten largest make up nearly 2.5% of the sample.

According to the germline V gene, CDR1 reads MNHNS and CDR2 reads SASEGT. Cut back by 8 bases and 4 bases, the V and J ends lie 17 bases apart. Counted from cysteine to phenylalanine, this CDR3 has 14 amino acids. Just the 42-base CDR3 DNA is kept, in frame starting at base 1. This specimen comes from a study of graft-versus-host responses after intestinal transplantation (dated by TCRdb to the early 2020s). Broadly, across the study: The transplants that recipients got were multivisceral, liver-intestinal, or isolated intestinal. A peak of at least 4% donor T cells among recipient peripheral blood mononuclear cells was the definition used for donor T cell macrochimerism. Rather than being sequenced by the commercial service, samples from three later patients were sequenced in-house on an Illumina MiSeq and processed with MiXCR. The cohort enrolled approximately 24 intestinal transplant recipients including one retransplant, and a few patients lacking pretransplant specimens were excluded. Alloreactive clones were identified by sequencing pre-transplant mixed lymphocyte reaction products and comparing them with unstimulated pre-transplant donor and recipient T cells. Graft-versus-host and host-versus-graft alloreactive T cell clones were tracked in the graft, circulation and bone marrow after intestinal transplantation using bulk TCR-beta CDR3 sequencing. Every recipient was given anti-thymocyte globulin induction, then maintenance tacrolimus and steroids for roughly 3 years.

Results the study describes overall, beyond this receptor: Peak levels of circulating GvH clones were associated with declines in HvG clones early after transplant. GvH clones were found in recipient bone marrow, and some of the GvH clones appeared earlier in ileal mucosa or blood, which is consistent with an intestinal mucosal origin. In patients with donor T cell macrochimerism, the allografts had high GvH to HvG T cell clonal ratios. The conclusions were limited by the relatively low number and heterogeneity of the intestinal transplant patients.

The V and J genes are TRBV6-1 and TRBJ2-5; TRBD2 could be the D gene, as 5 bases match. This TCR was sampled from a human donor who received an intestinal transplant. The sequenced sample was unstimulated CD8+ T cells sorted from spleen or lymph node cells, obtained before intestinal transplant. Here is the DNA: TGTGCCAGCCAGGACTCGAGACGGGCAGAGACCCAGTACTTC. Its protein is CASQDSRRAETQYF.